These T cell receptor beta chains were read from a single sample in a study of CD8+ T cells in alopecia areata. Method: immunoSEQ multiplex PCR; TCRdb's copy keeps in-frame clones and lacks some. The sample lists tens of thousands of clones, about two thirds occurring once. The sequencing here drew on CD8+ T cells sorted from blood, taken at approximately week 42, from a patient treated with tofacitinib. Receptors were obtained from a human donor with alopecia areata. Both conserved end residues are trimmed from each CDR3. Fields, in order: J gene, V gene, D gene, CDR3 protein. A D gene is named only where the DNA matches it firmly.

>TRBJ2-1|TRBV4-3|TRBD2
ASSPSGGPSPNEQF
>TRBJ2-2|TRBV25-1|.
ASSESKGQIANTGELF
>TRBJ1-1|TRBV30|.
AWGYTNTEAF
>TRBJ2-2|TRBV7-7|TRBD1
ASSLNAGTGSTGELF
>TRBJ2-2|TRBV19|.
AMAGELF
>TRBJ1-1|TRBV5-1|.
ASRNGAGNTEAF
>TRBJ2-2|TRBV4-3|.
ASSQDQGLNTGELF
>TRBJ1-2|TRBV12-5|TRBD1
ASGPEPGTANYGYT
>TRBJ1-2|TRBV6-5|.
ASSYEGGVGYT
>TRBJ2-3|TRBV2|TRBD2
ASRESSGGLDTQY
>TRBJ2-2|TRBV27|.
ASSLKWLVGELF
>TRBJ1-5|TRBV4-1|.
ASSQVSVTGGNQPQH
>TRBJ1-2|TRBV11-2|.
ASSLTDSYGYT
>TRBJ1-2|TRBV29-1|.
SVTDSNPNYGYT
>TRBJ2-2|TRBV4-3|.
ASSQVPSRNTGELF
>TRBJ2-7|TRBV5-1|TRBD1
ASSLARDRVHEQY
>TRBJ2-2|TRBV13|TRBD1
ASSLTGGTGELF